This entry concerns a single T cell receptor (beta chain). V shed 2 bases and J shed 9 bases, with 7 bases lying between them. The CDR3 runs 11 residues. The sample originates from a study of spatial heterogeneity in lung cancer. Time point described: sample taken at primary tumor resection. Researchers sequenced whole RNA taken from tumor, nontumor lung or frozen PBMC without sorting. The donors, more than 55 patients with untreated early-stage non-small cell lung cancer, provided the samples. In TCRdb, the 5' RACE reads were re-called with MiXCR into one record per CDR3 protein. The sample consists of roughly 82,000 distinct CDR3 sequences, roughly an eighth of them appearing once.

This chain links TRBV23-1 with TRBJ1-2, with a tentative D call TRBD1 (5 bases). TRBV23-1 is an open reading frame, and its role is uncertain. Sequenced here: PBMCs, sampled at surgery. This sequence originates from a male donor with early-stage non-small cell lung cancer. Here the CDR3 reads CASSQGARYTF. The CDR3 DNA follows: TGCGCCAGCAGTCAAGGGGCCCGCTACACCTTC.